These 25 T cell receptor beta chains came from one sample sequenced in a study of blood T cell repertoires in COVID-19. The repertoire was sequenced with immunoSEQ multiplex PCR; TCRdb's copy has only in-frame clones and lacks some. The data contain fewer than 150,000 clones, roughly 80% of them singletons. What was sequenced was peripheral blood. These TCRs come from a man aged 70 or older with acute or convalescent COVID-19.

The V call is TRBV27, the J call TRBJ1-6; 8 nucleotides align to TRBD1. This CDR3 contains 16 residues. Trimming removed 5 bases from V and 4 bases from J; junction bases left unmatched: 7. Germline CDR1 MNHEY, CDR2 SMNVEV (reference sequence). The CDR3: CASSTGQGPYNSPLHF. CDR3 nucleotides: TGTGCCAGCAGTACCGGACAGGGACCATATAATTCACCCCTCCACTTT.

This rearrangement joins TRBV5-1 to TRBJ2-1, with 9 bases aligning to TRBD1. J lost 8 bases, V lost 4 bases, and 1 base had no gene match. CDR3 size: 12 residues. Per the germline V gene, CDR1 is SGHRS and CDR2 is YFSETQ. CDR3 sequence: CASSRQGDEQFF. The CDR3 DNA sequence: TGCGCCAGCAGCAGACAGGGGGATGAGCAGTTCTTC.

V and J are TRBV7-3 and TRBJ1-4; 8 nucleotides line up with TRBD1. The CDR3 consists of 13 residues. Germline V gene sequence: CDR1 SGHTA, CDR2 FQGTGA. J lost 10 bases, V lost 4 bases, and 5 bases had no gene match. The CDR3 protein is CASSSDRAGKLFF. CDR3 sequence (DNA): TGTGCCAGCAGCTCGGACAGGGCCGGAAAACTGTTTTTT. Based on the CDR3 plus reference TRBV7-3 and TRBJ1-4, the full variable domain is GAGVSQTPSNKVTEKGKYVELRCDPISGHTALYWYRQSLGQGPEFLIYFQGTGAADDSGLPNDRFFAVRPEGSVSTLKIQRTERGDSAVYLCASSSDRAGKLFFGSGTQLSVL.

This chain links TRBV15 with TRBJ1-4, with D tentatively TRBD1 (6 bases). From germline, CDR1 is LNHNV and CDR2 YYDKDF (reference sequence). Between the trimmed V and J ends, which lost 3 bases and 7 bases, there was a span of 18 bases. The length of the CDR3 is 16 residues. CDR3 bases: TGTGCCACCAGCAGGTTTCGTGTGGGGGCGGGTGAAAAACTGTTTTTT. It codes for CATSRFRVGAGEKLFF.

This rearrangement joins TRBV28 to TRBJ2-2; no reliable D call. This CDR3 has 16 residues. The germline CDR1 and CDR2 sequences are MDHEN and SYDVKM. The V end lost 1 base, the J end lost 4 bases, and 13 bases lay between the germline ends. CDR3 nucleotides: TGTGCCAGCAGTTTATTATCCTCGGTAGTCACCGGGGAGCTGTTTTTT. As protein: CASSLLSSVVTGELFF.

CDR3 amino acids: CASFGLTKNIQYF. CDR3 nucleotides: TGTGCCAGCTTTGGGCTGACCAAAAACATTCAGTACTTC. The chain uses TRBV18 and TRBJ2-4; no firm D call. V was clipped by 7 bases and J by 2 bases, with 9 bases between them. Germline CDR1 KGHSH, CDR2 LQKENI. The CDR3 totals 13 residues.

This rearrangement joins TRBV7-3 to TRBJ2-5; D remains ambiguous. Trimming left V 5 bases short and J 5 bases short, with 15 bases between. The CDR3 totals 14 residues. Germline values: CDR1 SGHTA, CDR2 FQGTGA. CDR3 in DNA: TGTGCCAGCAGCCTTGGGCCGGCCCGGGAGACCCAGTACTTC. Translation gives CASSLGPARETQYF.

The rearrangement uses TRBV6-4 and TRBJ2-2; D is uncertain. From germline, CDR1 is MRHNA and CDR2 SNTAGT. The CDR3 is 14 residues long. V was shortened by 1 base and J by 7 bases, with 10 bases between the two germline ends. In nucleotides, the CDR3 is TGTGCCAGCAGTGACTGGTCACGCGGCGGGGAGCTGTTTTTT. As protein: CASSDWSRGGELFF.

The gene calls are TRBV9 and TRBJ2-5; 7 bases are a match to TRBD2. With 4 bases clipped from V and 4 bases from J, the junction kept 10 bases outside the gene matches. Germline CDR1 SGDLS, CDR2 YYNGEE. The CDR3 is 15 residues long. The CDR3 DNA follows: TGTGCCAGCAGCCTTCAAGCGGGAAGTGGAGAGACCCAGTACTTC. It codes for CASSLQAGSGETQYF.

This clone was detected only once. The chain uses TRBV5-1 and TRBJ1-2; weak D call: TRBD1 (5 bases). The CDR3 consists of 13 residues. Between the trimmed V and J ends, which lost 2 bases and 3 bases, there was a span of 8 bases. The germline CDR1 and CDR2 sequences are SGHRS and YFSETQ. The CDR3 bases are TGCGCCAGCAGCTTTGGGGGGGACTATGGCTACACCTTC. Translating gives CASSFGGDYGYTF.

The chain recombines TRBV5-1 with TRBJ1-1; 7 bases are shared with TRBD1. Germline values: CDR1 SGHRS, CDR2 YFSETQ. This CDR3 contains 12 residues. V shed 4 bases, J shed 11 bases, and the junction held 8 bases outside the gene matches. Here the CDR3 DNA reads TGCGCCAGCAGCAGGGACAGCATCGAGGCTTTCTTT. The encoded protein is CASSRDSIEAFF.

This clone was seen once. The chain recombines TRBV7-3 with TRBJ2-3, with 11 bases identical to TRBD2. The germline CDR1 and CDR2 sequences are SGHTA and FQGTGA. Germline trimming cut 4 bases from V and 2 bases from J; bases unmatched to any gene: 11. This CDR3 has 18 amino acids. The CDR3 bases are TGTGCCAGCAGCTCAGGGGGGCTAGCGGGAGGCGTCACAGATACGCAGTATTTT. It is translated as CASSSGGLAGGVTDTQYF.

The chain recombines TRBV2 with TRBJ1-3; D gene ambiguous. The CDR3 runs 15 residues. Trimming removed 1 base from V and 0 bases from J, with 7 bases in between. Germline CDR1 and CDR2: SNHLY and FYNNEI. CDR3 DNA sequence: TGTGCCAGCAGTGAAGAACGGTTCTCTGGAAACACCATATATTTT. This translates into CASSEERFSGNTIYF.

V usage is TRBV9 and J usage is TRBJ1-1; D unclear. The CDR3 has 12 residues. Germline CDR1 is SGDLS and CDR2 is YYNGEE. V was cut by 4 bases and J by 1 base, with 5 bases left in between. The CDR3 DNA reads TGTGCCAGCAGCCGGGGGAACACTGAAGCTTTCTTT. Its translation: CASSRGNTEAFF.

The chain is built from TRBV5-1 and TRBJ1-2; 9 bases line up with TRBD1. This CDR3 has 13 residues. The J segment lost 8 bases and the V segment lost 4 bases, leaving 6 bases of the junction unmatched. CDR1 SGHRS and CDR2 YFSETQ come from the germline V gene. The CDR3 sequence: CASSSTGGQGYTF. The DNA for the CDR3 is TGCGCCAGCAGCAGTACAGGGGGCCAGGGCTACACCTTC.

The sample holds a few counts of this clone. The rearrangement uses TRBV6-5 and TRBJ2-7; 8 bases match TRBD1. The V and J ends lost 6 bases and 1 base, in that order; junction bases with no gene match: 5. Germline V gene lookup returns CDR1 MNHEY and CDR2 SVGAGI. The CDR3 totals 14 residues. For the CDR3, the DNA is TGTGCCAGCAGAATGACAGGGGAGTCCTACGAGCAGTACTTC. It is translated as CASRMTGESYEQYF.

The chain is built from TRBV5-1 and TRBJ2-5; D is possibly TRBD1 (6 bases). Trimming stripped 2 bases from V and 1 base from J, with 9 bases between. The CDR3 length is 14 residues. Germline V CDR1 and CDR2: SGHRS, YFSETQ. For the CDR3, the DNA is TGCGCCAGCAGCTTTGACAGGTTCCAAGAGACCCAGTACTTC. It is translated as CASSFDRFQETQYF.

The chain couples TRBV9 to TRBJ1-5, with 7 bases fitting TRBD1. The V and J ends lost 4 bases and 2 bases, in that order; junction bases with no gene match: 3. The length of the CDR3 is 14 residues. Per germline, CDR1 SGDLS and CDR2 YYNGEE. The CDR3 DNA reads as TGTGCCAGCAGCAGACAGGGCGGCAATCAGCCCCAGCATTTT. The encoded protein is CASSRQGGNQPQHF.

This CDR3 reads CASSFRQGLSYNEQFF. CDR3 coding DNA: TGTGCCAGCAGCTTCCGGCAGGGTCTCTCCTACAATGAGCAGTTCTTC. The gene calls are TRBV11-1 and TRBJ2-1; a weak D match, TRBD1 (5 bases). Germline CDR1 and CDR2: SGHAT and FQDESV (reference sequence). This CDR3 has 16 amino acids. Trimming took off 3 bases at V and 0 bases at J, with 12 bases between the two ends.

The CDR3 DNA follows: TGTGCCAGCAGTTACTCGAAATCCCGACTAGCGGCCCAACAATACAATGAGCAGTTCTTC. Translating it yields CASSYSKSRLAAQQYNEQFF. This chain joins TRBV6-2 or TRBV6-3 and TRBJ2-1; 9 nucleotides line up with TRBD2. The CDR3 totals 20 residues. Germline V CDR1 and CDR2: MNHEY, SVGEGT. The ends lost 0 bases at V and 4 bases at J; junction bases unmatched: 16.

CDR3 nucleotide sequence: TGCGCCAGCAGCCCTTTACGGGGGGCTAGTAACGAGCAGTACTTC. This encodes CASSPLRGASNEQYF. The chain couples TRBV5-1 to TRBJ2-7; maybe TRBD2 (7 bases). Germline-derived CDR1 and CDR2 are SGHRS and YFSETQ. The length of the CDR3 is 15 residues. Trimming pared 4 bases from V and 5 bases from J, leaving 19 bases between.

V and J are TRBV11-2 and TRBJ2-3; TRBD2 might be the D (5 bases). The CDR3 spans 13 residues. Trimming cost V 5 bases and J 6 bases, with 12 bases left between them. Germline values: CDR1 SGHAT, CDR2 FQNNGV. CDR3 in amino acids: CASSPASRDTQYF. CDR3 sequence (DNA): TGTGCCAGCAGCCCGGCTAGCAGGGATACGCAGTATTTT.

The genes are TRBV5-1 and TRBJ1-3, with 7 bases lining up with TRBD1. The J segment lost 4 bases and the V segment lost 2 bases, leaving 12 bases of the junction unmatched. The CDR3 is 17 residues long. The germline V gene has CDR1 SGHRS and CDR2 YFSETQ. DNA for the CDR3: TGCGCCAGCAGCTTCGCCGGAGTGCAGGGGGGAGGAAACACCATATATTTT. Translated, it gives CASSFAGVQGGGNTIYF.

This clone was picked up one time. The genes are TRBV28 and TRBJ1-2, with D possibly TRBD1 on 6 matching bases. This CDR3 region has 14 residues. The germline CDR1 and CDR2 sequences are MDHEN and SYDVKM. V was cut by 7 bases and J by 6 bases, with 18 bases left in between. CDR3 nucleotide sequence: TGTGCCAGCACTTTCAGACCAGGGGCACATGGCTACACCTTC. This encodes CASTFRPGAHGYTF.

This clone has just a few counts. The chain links TRBV18 to TRBJ1-3; 9 bases fit TRBD1. This CDR3 comprises 17 residues. CDR1 is KGHSH, CDR2 LQKENI, per germline. V shed 3 bases, J shed 0 bases, and the junction held 6 bases outside the gene matches. The DNA of the CDR3 is TGTGCCAGCTCACCTTCCGGGACAGGGATCTCTGGAAACACCATATATTTT. Translation: CASSPSGTGISGNTIYF.